The source of this T cell receptor (beta chain) is a study of cytomegalovirus exposure and HLA in healthy donors. Whole-study results and caveats: Listed as cytomegalovirus-associated were over 150 TCR beta chains. With later analysis, a missense DCLRE1C variant became linked to TCR beta V- and J-gene trimming. Follow-up analysis found HLA locus-dependent TCR association rates, highest for DRB1 and lowest for HLA-C.

CDR3 length: 15 residues. V was clipped by 0 bases and J by 2 bases, with 14 bases between them. The germline CDR1 and CDR2 sequences are GTSNPN and SVGIG (reference sequence). To note about this clone: Its antigen is not identified.

60 Vbeta and 13 Jbeta primers were used in PCR. Sequencing used immunoSEQ multiplex PCR; TCRdb keeps in-frame clones, though not all of them. The sample has 150,000 to 200,000 clones, approximately 67% seen once. This chain links TRBV30 with TRBJ2-7; TRBD1 is a possible D gene (5 bases). The specimen was PBMCs. This sequence originates from a woman aged 18-29 years in good health and CMV-seropositive. CDR3 DNA sequence: TGTGCCTGGAGTGTGATTGGGCAGGGAACCTACGAGCAGTACTTC. Its translation is CAWSVIGQGTYEQYF.